A single sample is the source of the 23 T cell receptor beta chains below, sequenced in a study of blood T cell repertoires in COVID-19. Libraries were prepared by immunoSEQ multiplex PCR; TCRdb keeps only in-frame clonotypes and omits some of them. The sample lists fewer than 90,000 clones; 80% were seen once. The sequenced sample was peripheral blood. The receptors stem from a woman of 80 years or more with acute or convalescent COVID-19.

The chain links TRBV5-5 to TRBJ2-5, with 11 positions matching TRBD2. The trim removed 0 bases at V and 2 bases at J, leaving 12 bases unmatched. The CDR3 contains 19 residues. Germline loops: CDR1 SGHKS, CDR2 YYEKEE (reference sequence). The CDR3 DNA follows: TGTGCCAGCAGCTTGGCCCCACCAGGACTAGCGGGTCCACAAGAGACCCAGTACTTC. This sequence encodes CASSLAPPGLAGPQETQYF.

This clone was detected once. The chain couples TRBV19 to TRBJ2-1, with TRBD2 matching over 9 bases. CDR1 and CDR2 from the germline V gene are LNHDA and SQIVND (reference sequence). The CDR3 length is 13 residues. Trimming took 8 bases from V and 4 from J; bases not matched to a gene: 3. The CDR3 sequence: CASASGRYNEQFF. CDR3 DNA sequence: TGTGCCAGTGCCAGCGGGAGGTACAATGAGCAGTTCTTC.

V and J are TRBV7-9 and TRBJ1-2, with a tentative D call TRBD1 (5 bases). CDR1 is SEHNR and CDR2 is FQNEAQ in the germline V gene (reference sequence). V shed 1 base and J shed 1 base, with 7 bases lying between them. This CDR3 is 14 amino acids long. CDR3 region: CASSLDRSNYGYTF. DNA of the CDR3: TGTGCCAGCAGCTTAGACAGGAGTAACTATGGCTACACCTTC.

The chain is built from TRBV6-6 and TRBJ2-7; D gene unclear. Trimming pared 2 bases from V and 2 bases from J, leaving 13 bases between. This CDR3 contains 15 residues. The germline gives CDR1 MNHNY, CDR2 SVGAGI (reference sequence). The CDR3 bases are TGTGCCAGCAGTTACCGTGATTTTGAGACCTACGAGCAGTACTTC. Protein: CASSYRDFETYEQYF.

The rearrangement uses TRBV19 and TRBJ1-3; no clear D. The CDR3 is made up of 16 amino acids. V dropped 3 bases and J dropped 1 base, with 13 bases sitting between them. From germline, CDR1 is LNHDA and CDR2 SQIVND (reference sequence). CDR3 DNA: TGTGCCAGTAGTATCGGAGCGGGTAGATCTGGAAACACCATATATTTT. Encoded protein: CASSIGAGRSGNTIYF.

The rearrangement links TRBV11-3 to TRBJ2-5; perhaps TRBD2 as D (7 bases). Germline V gives CDR1 SGHNT, CDR2 YENEEA. Between the trimmed V and J ends, which lost 3 bases and 5 bases, there was a span of 19 bases. The CDR3 has 16 residues. CDR3 region: CASSLKGGGVGETQYF. In nucleotides, the CDR3 is TGTGCCAGCAGCTTGAAGGGAGGGGGAGTCGGGGAGACCCAGTACTTC.

This clone was seen only once. The chain employs TRBV19 and TRBJ2-2; D remains ambiguous. This CDR3 spans 13 amino acids. The germline V gene has CDR1 LNHDA and CDR2 SQIVND (reference sequence). With 2 bases removed from V and 4 bases from J, the gap between germline ends came to 5 bases. This CDR3 reads CASSIRVTGELFF. The CDR3 nucleotides read TGTGCCAGTAGTATACGGGTCACCGGGGAGCTGTTTTTT.

In its sample, this clone was seen once. The V gene is TRBV9, the J gene TRBJ2-3; no clear D gene. The ends were cut back, 2 bases at V and 8 bases at J, with 18 bases in the middle. The CDR3 has 15 amino acids. Looked up from germline, CDR1 is SGDLS and CDR2 is YYNGEE. The chain's CDR3 is CASSVEATRLATQYF. The CDR3, as DNA: TGTGCCAGCAGCGTTGAGGCTACCAGATTGGCTACGCAGTATTTT.

The chain recombines TRBV6-5 with TRBJ1-5; the D gene is possibly TRBD1 (5 bases). Germline assignment: CDR1 MNHEY and CDR2 SVGAGI. The CDR3 consists of 13 residues. Trimming left V 8 bases short and J 4 bases short, with 12 bases between. The CDR3 coding sequence is TGTGCCAGCTGGCAGGGAGGGAATCAGCCCCAGCATTTT. It yields the protein CASWQGGNQPQHF.

This rearrangement joins TRBV27 to TRBJ2-7, with TRBD2 matching 7 bases. Trimming cost V 4 bases and J 1 base; bases outside gene matches: 10. Germline V lookup: CDR1 MNHEY, CDR2 SMNVEV (reference sequence). The CDR3 loop spans 16 amino acids. The CDR3 DNA sequence: TGTGCCAGCAGTTCCTTCCAGACAGCGGGATCCTACGAGCAGTACTTC. Translated, it gives CASSSFQTAGSYEQYF.

The chain joins TRBV2 to TRBJ2-5; 8 bases are a match to TRBD2. The V gene's germline CDR1 is SNHLY and CDR2 FYNNEI. V gave up 8 bases and J gave up 5 bases; unmatched junction bases: 4. The CDR3 is 12 amino acids. CDR3 bases: TGTGCCAGCGGACTAGCAGTGGAGACCCAGTACTTC. Translated: CASGLAVETQYF.

In this sample, this clone turned up once. V usage is TRBV12-3 or TRBV12-4 and J usage is TRBJ1-1; D ambiguous. Trimming cost V 0 bases and J 10 bases, with 12 bases left between them. This CDR3 has 13 residues. The CDR3 protein is CASSLATVQAAFF. The CDR3 DNA reads TGTGCCAGCAGTTTAGCAACAGTTCAGGCAGCTTTCTTT.

This clone appeared a single time. The V call is TRBV7-8, the J call TRBJ1-2; D is unclear. The CDR3 is 13 amino acids. V was shortened by 2 bases and J by 6 bases, with 10 bases between the two germline ends. The germline V gene encodes CDR1 SGHVS and CDR2 FQNEAQ. The CDR3 nucleotides read TGTGCCAGCAGCTTATATCGGAGCGATGGCTACACCTTC. Protein product: CASSLYRSDGYTF.

In this sample, this clone turned up many times. The J gene is TRBJ2-3, the V gene TRBV18; maybe TRBD1 (5 bases). Trimming took off 1 base at V and 4 bases at J, with 15 bases between the two ends. The CDR3 spans 16 residues. Germline assignment: CDR1 KGHSH and CDR2 LQKENI. As DNA, the CDR3 is TGTGCCAGCTCACCACTACCCAGGGCCCCCGCAGATACGCAGTATTTT. Residues: CASSPLPRAPADTQYF.

The V and J genes are TRBV15 and TRBJ2-3, with 11 bases matching TRBD2. The trim removed 0 bases at V and 11 bases at J, leaving 16 bases unmatched. The CDR3 is made up of 18 amino acids. Germline CDR1 LNHNV, CDR2 YYDKDF (reference sequence). Written as DNA, the CDR3 is TGTGCCACCAGCAGAGATAGCGGGGGGGCCGATCCCCGGAGGGGGCAGTATTTT. This encodes CATSRDSGGADPRRGQYF.

The J gene is TRBJ2-7, the V gene TRBV3-1 (or the pseudogene TRBV3-2); TRBD2 aligns across 8 bases. CDR1 and CDR2 (germline): LGHDT, YNNKEL (reference sequence). The CDR3 totals 14 residues. The junction had 4 bases not matched to a gene; V was cut back by 0 bases and J by 6 bases. The CDR3 region is CASSQEIRGGEQYF. The CDR3 DNA reads as TGTGCCAGCAGCCAAGAGATCCGGGGGGGCGAGCAGTACTTC.

The chain joins TRBV19 to TRBJ1-5, with 10 bases fitting TRBD1. Germline V CDR1 and CDR2: LNHDA, SQIVND (reference sequence). The CDR3 is made up of 15 amino acids. The trim removed 9 bases at V and 6 bases at J, leaving 11 bases unmatched. This CDR3 is CASTRGQGLSQPQHF. The CDR3 DNA sequence: TGTGCCAGCACGAGGGGACAGGGGTTAAGTCAGCCCCAGCATTTT.

The chain has TRBV2 and TRBJ1-3, with no clear D. The CDR3 has 13 amino acids. Germline loops: CDR1 SNHLY, CDR2 FYNNEI. V gave up 3 bases and J gave up 0 bases, with 3 bases separating them. In DNA, the CDR3 is TGTGCCAGCAGTGAGAGCTCTGGAAACACCATATATTTT. Its translation is CASSESSGNTIYF.

This clone has only one observation. The V call is TRBV19, the J call TRBJ1-1; D call uncertain. Germline V CDR1 and CDR2: LNHDA, SQIVND (reference sequence). This CDR3 has 14 residues. The germline V and J ends were trimmed by 4 bases and 1 base, with 10 bases remaining between them. CDR3 in amino acids: CASSTQLRNTEAFF. CDR3 nucleotide sequence: TGTGCCAGTAGTACACAGCTTAGGAACACTGAAGCTTTCTTT.

The V gene is TRBV7-3, the J gene TRBJ2-3; TRBD1 is a possible D gene (5 bases). The CDR3 runs to 17 residues. Trimming removed 0 bases at V and 0 bases at J, with 13 bases between. Germline lookup yields CDR1 SGHTA and CDR2 FQGTGA. The CDR3 region has the DNA TGTGCCAGCAGCTTAACGGCGGCAGGGTCTAGCACAGATACGCAGTATTTT. This encodes CASSLTAAGSSTDTQYF.

This clone was seen once. This chain connects TRBV7-6 to TRBJ1-1; D possibly corresponds to TRBD1 (5 bases). Trimming pared 5 bases from V and 4 bases from J, leaving 17 bases between. CDR1 and CDR2 (germline): SGHVS, FNYEAQ. The CDR3 totals 15 residues. CDR3 loop: CASSPKVSGLTEAFF. The CDR3 DNA sequence: TGTGCCAGCAGCCCCAAAGTCTCAGGGCTCACTGAAGCTTTCTTT. Using reference TRBV7-6 and TRBJ1-1 for the parts outside the CDR3, the full variable domain is GAGVSQSPRYKVTKRGQDVALRCDPISGHVSLYWYRQALGQGPEFLTYFNYEAQQDKSGLPNDRFSAERPEGSISTLTIQRTEQRDSAMYRCASSPKVSGLTEAFFGQGTRLTVV.

The chain uses TRBV27 and TRBJ1-3; TRBD1 agrees at 8 bases. J was trimmed by 2 bases and V by 2 bases; bases with no gene match: 2. CDR3 length: 15 residues. Germline CDR1 and CDR2: MNHEY and SMNVEV (reference sequence). The CDR3 region is CASSLGRGPGNTIYF. CDR3 nucleotides: TGTGCCAGCAGTTTAGGCAGGGGGCCTGGAAACACCATATATTTT.

This chain connects TRBV5-6 to TRBJ1-2; 7 bases align to TRBD1. The germline V gene has CDR1 SGHDT and CDR2 YYEEEE. V lost 4 bases to trimming and J lost 0 bases; unmatched junction nucleotides: 6. The CDR3 consists of 15 residues. The CDR3 DNA sequence: TGTGCCAGCAGCCCGACAGGGAAAGCTAACTATGGCTACACCTTC. Protein: CASSPTGKANYGYTF. Full variable domain (outside the CDR3, taken from reference TRBV5-6 and TRBJ1-2): DAGVTQSPTHLIKTRGQQVTLRCSPKSGHDTVSWYQQALGQGPQFIFQYYEEEERQRGNFPDRFSGHQFPNYSSELNVNALLLGDSALYLCASSPTGKANYGYTFGSGTRLTVV.